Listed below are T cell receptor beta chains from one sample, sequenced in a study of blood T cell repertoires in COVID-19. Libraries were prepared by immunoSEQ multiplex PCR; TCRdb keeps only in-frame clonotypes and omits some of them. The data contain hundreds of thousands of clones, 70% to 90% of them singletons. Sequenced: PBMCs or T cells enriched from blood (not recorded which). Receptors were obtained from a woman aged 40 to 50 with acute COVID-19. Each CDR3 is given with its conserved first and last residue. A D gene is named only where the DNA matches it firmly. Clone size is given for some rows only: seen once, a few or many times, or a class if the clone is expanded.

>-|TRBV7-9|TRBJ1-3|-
TGTGCCAGCAGCAGCGGGACAAACCCTGGAAACACCATATATTTT
CASSSGTNPGNTIYF
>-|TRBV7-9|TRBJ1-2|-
TGTGCCAGCAGCTTAGTAAACTATGGCTACACCTTC
CASSLVNYGYTF
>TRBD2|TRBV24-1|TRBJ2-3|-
TGTGCCACCAGTGCGGGGACTAGTCTAGATACGCAGTATTTT
CATSAGTSLDTQYF
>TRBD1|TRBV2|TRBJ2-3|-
TGTGCCAGCAGCGAGATCGGGACAGGGCTGTTAGGAGATACGCAGTATTTT
CASSEIGTGLLGDTQYF
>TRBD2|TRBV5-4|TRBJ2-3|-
TGTGCCAGCAGCTTGGGGGCGGGGGGCGACCCGAGGGATACGCAGTATTTT
CASSLGAGGDPRDTQYF
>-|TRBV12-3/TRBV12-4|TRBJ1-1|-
TGTGCCGGTTTCGGCACTGAAGCTTTCTTT
CAGFGTEAFF
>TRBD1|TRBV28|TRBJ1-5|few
TGTGCCAGCACCCCGGGACAGGGTGAGCCCCAGCATTTT
CASTPGQGEPQHF
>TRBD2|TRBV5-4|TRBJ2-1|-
TGTGCCAGCAGCTTGAGCGGGAGGTCCTACAATGAGCAGTTCTTC
CASSLSGRSYNEQFF
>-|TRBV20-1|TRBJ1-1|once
TGCAGTGCTAAAACAGAAACTGAAGCTTTCTTT
CSAKTETEAFF
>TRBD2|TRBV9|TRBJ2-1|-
TGTGCCAGCAGCGAGCTAGCGGGATCCCACAATGAGCAGTTCTTC
CASSELAGSHNEQFF
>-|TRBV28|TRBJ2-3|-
TGTGCCAGCAGTCCCAGGATGAGGGGGGATACGCAGTATTTT
CASSPRMRGDTQYF
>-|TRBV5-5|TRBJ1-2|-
TGTGCCAGCAGCCCGACGGGAGGGAACTATGGCTACACCTTC
CASSPTGGNYGYTF
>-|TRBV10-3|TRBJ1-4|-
TGTGCCATCAGTGAGATAGGACAGCAGAATGAAAAACTGTTTTTT
CAISEIGQQNEKLFF
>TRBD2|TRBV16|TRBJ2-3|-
TGTGCCAGCAGCCAACGGGGGGGCGCGACAGATACGCAGTATTTT
CASSQRGGATDTQYF
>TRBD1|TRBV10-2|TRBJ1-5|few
TGCGCCAGCAAAGAGACAGGGAGGAATCAGCCCCAGCATTTT
CASKETGRNQPQHF
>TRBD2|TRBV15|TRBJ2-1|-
TGTGCCACCAGCAGAGATCCGGGGGGCTCCTACAATGAGCAGTTCTTC
CATSRDPGGSYNEQFF
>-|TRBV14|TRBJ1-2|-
TGTGCCAGCAGCCCCCTTGCGTCTCTCTACTATGGCTACACCTTC
CASSPLASLYYGYTF
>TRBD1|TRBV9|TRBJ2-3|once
TGTGCCAGCAAGAAGGGGACAGGGCTTGATACGCAGTATTTT
CASKKGTGLDTQYF
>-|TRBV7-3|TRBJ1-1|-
TGTGCCAGCAGCTTAGACAGCACCGGGGGGAACACTGAAGCTTTCTTT
CASSLDSTGGNTEAFF
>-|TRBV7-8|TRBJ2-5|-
TGTGCCAGCAGCTTGGGCGATATCCAGTACTTC
CASSLGDIQYF
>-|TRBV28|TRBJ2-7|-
TGTGCCAGCAGAGGGGACAACTCCTACGAGCAGTACTTC
CASRGDNSYEQYF
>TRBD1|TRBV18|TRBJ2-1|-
TGTGCCAGCTCACTGGGACAGGGGTCGAACAATGAGCAGTTCTTC
CASSLGQGSNNEQFF
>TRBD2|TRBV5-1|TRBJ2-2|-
TGCGCCAGCAGCTTGACACCTTCGGGGGGAACCGGGGAGCTGTTTTTT
CASSLTPSGGTGELFF
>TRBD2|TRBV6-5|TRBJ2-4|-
TGTGCCAGCAGTAGCGGGAGGGGGGCCAAAAACATTCAGTACTTC
CASSSGRGAKNIQYF
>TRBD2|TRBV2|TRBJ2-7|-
TGTGCCAGCATAAAGAGGCTCGGACTAGCGGACCCCTGGGTGTTTAAGCAGTACTTC
CASIKRLGLADPWVFKQYF
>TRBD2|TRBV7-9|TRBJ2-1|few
TGTGCCAGCAGCCCCCGACCCATTACTAGCGGGAGATACAATGAGCAGTTCTTC
CASSPRPITSGRYNEQFF
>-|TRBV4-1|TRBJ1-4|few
TGCGCCAGCAGCCAAAACAGGGAGCGTAATGAAAAACTGTTTTTT
CASSQNRERNEKLFF
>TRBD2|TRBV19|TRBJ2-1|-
TGTGCCAGTAGACCCTCCGGGACTAGCGGCTACAATGAGCAGTTCTTC
CASRPSGTSGYNEQFF
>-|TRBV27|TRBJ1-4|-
TGTGCCAGCAGTCCGAGGGGGTTGAATGAAAAACTGTTTTTT
CASSPRGLNEKLFF
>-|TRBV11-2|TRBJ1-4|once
TGTGCCAGCAGCAGAGCCGGTGAGGGCGAAAAACTGTTTTTT
CASSRAGEGEKLFF
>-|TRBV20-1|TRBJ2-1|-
TGCAGTGCTAGTGAGCGGAGCTCCTACAATGAGCAGTTCTTC
CSASERSSYNEQFF
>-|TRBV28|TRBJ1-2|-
TGTGCCAGCAGATTCACAGGGTCAGACTATGGCTACACCTTC
CASRFTGSDYGYTF
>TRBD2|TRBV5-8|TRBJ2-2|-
TGTGCCAGCAGCTTCGTCCCGGGAGGCGGGGAGCTGTTTTTT
CASSFVPGGGELFF
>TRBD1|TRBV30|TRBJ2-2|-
TGTGCCTGGAAGGGTTTTGTAACAGGGGGCCGCACCGGGGAGCTGTTTTTT
CAWKGFVTGGRTGELFF
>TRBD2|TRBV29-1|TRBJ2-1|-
TGCAGCGTTGACGGGACTAGCGGATCAGCCTACAATGAGCAGTTCTTC
CSVDGTSGSAYNEQFF
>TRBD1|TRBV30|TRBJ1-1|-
TGTGCCTGGAGTGTTAAGACAGGGTTGGAAGCTTTCTTT
CAWSVKTGLEAFF
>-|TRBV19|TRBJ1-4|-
TGTGCCAGTAGTTCTGGGCTACCTTTCGAAAAACTGTTTTTT
CASSSGLPFEKLFF
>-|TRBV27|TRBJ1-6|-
TGTGCCAGCAGTTCGGTCCTGCGGAATTCACCCCTCCACTTT
CASSSVLRNSPLHF
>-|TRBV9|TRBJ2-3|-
TGTGCCAGCAGCGTAGACCATTCGCCCCGGGATACGCAGTATTTT
CASSVDHSPRDTQYF